Sequencing of this T cell receptor beta chain was carried out in a study of T cell responses to AZD1222 COVID-19 vaccine. Study-level information: Recipients boosted at about 4 weeks or about 12 weeks are pooled. Broader study findings: Spike-specific TCR breadth and depth both grew after two AZD1222 doses. Only after the peak T cell response were repertoires sampled. Donors were largely white British and mainly female; clonal diversity was possibly underestimated.

Per the germline V gene, CDR1 is SEHNR and CDR2 is FQNEAQ (reference sequence). Trimming cost V 4 bases and J 4 bases; bases outside gene matches: 15. The CDR3 consists of 17 residues. The protocol was immunoSEQ multiplex PCR, while the TCRdb copy is restricted to in-frame clones and leaves out a portion. The table shows 150,000 to 200,000 clones, with about 93% occurring only once. On this clone: What it binds is not known.

The rearrangement links TRBV7-9 to TRBJ1-2, with 7 bases aligning to TRBD1. The source material was peripheral blood, sampled on day 0 of AZD1222 vaccination. This TCR derives from an adult in good health. The CDR3, as DNA: TGTGCCAGCAGCTCTCGAGGGGACAGCCAACTCCGCTATGGCTACACCTTC. It specifies CASSSRGDSQLRYGYTF. Looking up the rest from reference TRBV7-9 and TRBJ1-2 gives the full variable domain: DTGVSQNPRHKITKRGQNVTFRCDPISEHNRLYWYRQTLGQGPEFLTYFQNEAQLEKSRLLSDRFSAERPKGSFSTLEIQRTEQGDSAMYLCASSSRGDSQLRYGYTFGSGTRLTVV.